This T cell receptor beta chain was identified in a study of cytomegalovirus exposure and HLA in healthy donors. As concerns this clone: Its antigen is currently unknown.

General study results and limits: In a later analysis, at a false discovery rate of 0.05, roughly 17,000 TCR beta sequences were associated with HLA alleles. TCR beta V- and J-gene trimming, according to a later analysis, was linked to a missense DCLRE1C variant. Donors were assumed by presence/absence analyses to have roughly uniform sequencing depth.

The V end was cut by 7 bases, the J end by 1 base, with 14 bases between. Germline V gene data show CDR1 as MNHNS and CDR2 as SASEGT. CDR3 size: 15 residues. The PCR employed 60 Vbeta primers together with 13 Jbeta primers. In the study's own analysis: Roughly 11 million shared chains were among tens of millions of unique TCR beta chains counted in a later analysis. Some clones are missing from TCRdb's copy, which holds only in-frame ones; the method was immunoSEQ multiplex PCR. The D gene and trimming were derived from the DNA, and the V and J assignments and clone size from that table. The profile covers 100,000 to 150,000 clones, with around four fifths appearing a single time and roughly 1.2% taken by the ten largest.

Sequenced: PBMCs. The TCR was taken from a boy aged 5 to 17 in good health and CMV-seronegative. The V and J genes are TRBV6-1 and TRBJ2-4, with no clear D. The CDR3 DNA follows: TGTGCCAGCACCCCGACAAACCTCGCCAAAAACATTCAGTACTTC. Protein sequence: CASTPTNLAKNIQYF.